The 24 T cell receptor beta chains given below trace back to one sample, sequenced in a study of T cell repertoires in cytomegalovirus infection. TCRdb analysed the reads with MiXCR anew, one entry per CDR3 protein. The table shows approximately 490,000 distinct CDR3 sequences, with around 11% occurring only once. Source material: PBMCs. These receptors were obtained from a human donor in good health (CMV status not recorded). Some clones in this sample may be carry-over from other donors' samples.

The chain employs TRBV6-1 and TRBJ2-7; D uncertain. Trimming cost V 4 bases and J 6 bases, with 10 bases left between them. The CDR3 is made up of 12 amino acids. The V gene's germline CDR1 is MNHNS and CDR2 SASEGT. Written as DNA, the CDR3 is TGTGCCAGCAGTGTACGGCAGTTCGAGCAGTACTTC. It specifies CASSVRQFEQYF.

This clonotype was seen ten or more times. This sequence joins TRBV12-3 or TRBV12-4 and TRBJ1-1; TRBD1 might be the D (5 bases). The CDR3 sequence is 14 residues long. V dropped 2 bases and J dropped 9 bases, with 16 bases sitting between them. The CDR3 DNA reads TGTGCCAGCAGTTTAATGGGGGGGGGTCGAAAAGCTTTCTTT. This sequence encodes CASSLMGGGRKAFF.

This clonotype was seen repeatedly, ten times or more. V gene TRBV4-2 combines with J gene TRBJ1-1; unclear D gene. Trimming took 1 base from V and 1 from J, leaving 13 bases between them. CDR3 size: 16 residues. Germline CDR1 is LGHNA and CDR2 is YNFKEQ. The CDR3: CASSQGNLGGNTEAFF. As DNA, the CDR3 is TGTGCCAGCAGCCAAGGGAACTTGGGAGGGAACACTGAAGCTTTCTTT.

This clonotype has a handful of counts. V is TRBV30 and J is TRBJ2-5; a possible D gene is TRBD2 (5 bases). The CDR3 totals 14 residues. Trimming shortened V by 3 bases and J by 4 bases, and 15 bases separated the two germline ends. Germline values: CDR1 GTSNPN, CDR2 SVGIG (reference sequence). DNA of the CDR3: TGTGCCTGGAGCGACCTCGACGGAGGAGAGACCCAGTACTTC. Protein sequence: CAWSDLDGGETQYF. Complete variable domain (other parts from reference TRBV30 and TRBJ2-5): SQTIHQWPATLVQPVGSPLSLECTVEGTSNPNLYWYRQAAGRGLQLLFYSVGIGQISSEVPQNLSASRPQDRQFILSSKKLLLSDSGFYLCAWSDLDGGETQYFGPGTRLLVL.

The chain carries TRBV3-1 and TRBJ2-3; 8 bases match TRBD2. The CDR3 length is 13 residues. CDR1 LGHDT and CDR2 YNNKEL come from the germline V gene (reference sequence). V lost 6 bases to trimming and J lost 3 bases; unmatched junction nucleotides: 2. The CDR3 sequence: CASSREGTDTQYF. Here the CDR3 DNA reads TGTGCCAGCAGTCGGGAGGGAACAGATACGCAGTATTTT.

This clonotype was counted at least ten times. The CDR3 nucleotides are TGTGCCAGCAGCTCGCAGGGAATGAACACTGAAGCTTTCTTT. Residues: CASSSQGMNTEAFF. The chain combines TRBV7-9 with TRBJ1-1; D may be TRBD1 (5 bases). The CDR3 sequence is 14 residues long. Trimming removed 4 bases at V and 0 bases at J, with 9 bases between. Germline loops: CDR1 SEHNR, CDR2 FQNEAQ (reference sequence). The entire variable domain, with the rest obtained from reference TRBV7-9 and TRBJ1-1, is as follows: DTGVSQNPRHKITKRGQNVTFRCDPISEHNRLYWYRQTLGQGPEFLTYFQNEAQLEKSRLLSDRFSAERPKGSFSTLEIQRTEQGDSAMYLCASSSQGMNTEAFFGQGTRLTVV.

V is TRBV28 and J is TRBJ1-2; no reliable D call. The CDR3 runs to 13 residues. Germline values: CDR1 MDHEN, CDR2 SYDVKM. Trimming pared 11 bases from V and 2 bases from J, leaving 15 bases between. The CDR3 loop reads CAGTSSRNYGYTF. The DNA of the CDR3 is TGTGCCGGCACCAGCAGCCGCAACTATGGCTACACCTTC.

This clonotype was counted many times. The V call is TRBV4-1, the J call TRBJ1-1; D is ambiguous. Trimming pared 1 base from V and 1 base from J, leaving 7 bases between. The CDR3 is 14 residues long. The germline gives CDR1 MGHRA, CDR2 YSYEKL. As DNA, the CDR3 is TGCGCCAGCAGCCAAGTTTGGCGGAACACTGAAGCTTTCTTT. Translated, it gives CASSQVWRNTEAFF.

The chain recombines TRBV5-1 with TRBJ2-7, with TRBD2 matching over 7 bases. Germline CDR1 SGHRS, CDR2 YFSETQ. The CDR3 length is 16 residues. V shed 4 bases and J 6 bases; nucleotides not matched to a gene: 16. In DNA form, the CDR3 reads TGCGCCAGCAGCCGCCAATCCTTAACTAGCGCGGGCGAGCAGTACTTC. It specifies CASSRQSLTSAGEQYF.

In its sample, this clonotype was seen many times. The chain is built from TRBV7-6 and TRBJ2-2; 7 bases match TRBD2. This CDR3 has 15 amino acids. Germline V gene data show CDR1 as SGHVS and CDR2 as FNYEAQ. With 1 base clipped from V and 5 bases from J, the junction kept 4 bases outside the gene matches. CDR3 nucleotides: TGTGCCAGCAGCTTAGAAGCGGGGAGAACCGGGGAGCTGTTTTTT. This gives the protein CASSLEAGRTGELFF.

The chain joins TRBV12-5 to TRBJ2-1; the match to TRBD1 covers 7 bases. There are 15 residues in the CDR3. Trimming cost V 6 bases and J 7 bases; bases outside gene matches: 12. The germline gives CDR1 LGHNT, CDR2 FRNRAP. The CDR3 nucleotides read TGTGCTAGTGGACGCGATTGGGACAGTCAAAATGAGCAGTTCTTC. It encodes CASGRDWDSQNEQFF.

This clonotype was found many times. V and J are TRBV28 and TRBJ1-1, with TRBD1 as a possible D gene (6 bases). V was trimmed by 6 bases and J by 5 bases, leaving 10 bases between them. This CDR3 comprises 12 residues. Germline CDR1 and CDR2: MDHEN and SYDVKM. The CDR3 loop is CASSPGVTEAFF. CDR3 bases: TGTGCCAGCAGCCCAGGGGTGACTGAAGCTTTCTTT.

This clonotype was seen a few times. The CDR3 nucleotides read TGCAGTGCTAGAGAGCTCGACACCGGGGAGCTGTTTTTT. Amino acids: CSARELDTGELFF. V usage is TRBV20-1 and J usage is TRBJ2-2; no clear D gene. Germline V gives CDR1 DFQATT, CDR2 SNEGSKA (reference sequence). This CDR3 spans 13 amino acids. With 0 bases removed from V and 3 bases from J, the gap between germline ends came to 5 bases.

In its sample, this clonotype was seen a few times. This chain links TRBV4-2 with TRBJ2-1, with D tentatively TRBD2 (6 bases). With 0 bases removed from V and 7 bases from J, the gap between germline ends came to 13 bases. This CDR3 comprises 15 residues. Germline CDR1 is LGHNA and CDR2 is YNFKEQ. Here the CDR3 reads CASSQDSLGGNEQFF. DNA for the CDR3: TGTGCCAGCAGCCAAGATTCCCTAGGAGGGAATGAGCAGTTCTTC.

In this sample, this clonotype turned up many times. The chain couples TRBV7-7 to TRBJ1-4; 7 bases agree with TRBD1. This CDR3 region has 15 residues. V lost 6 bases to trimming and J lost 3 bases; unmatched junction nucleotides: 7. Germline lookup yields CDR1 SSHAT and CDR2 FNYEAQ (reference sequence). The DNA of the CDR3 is TGTGCCAGCAGTTTTCGACAGGGAGCTAATGAAAAACTGTTTTTT. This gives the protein CASSFRQGANEKLFF.

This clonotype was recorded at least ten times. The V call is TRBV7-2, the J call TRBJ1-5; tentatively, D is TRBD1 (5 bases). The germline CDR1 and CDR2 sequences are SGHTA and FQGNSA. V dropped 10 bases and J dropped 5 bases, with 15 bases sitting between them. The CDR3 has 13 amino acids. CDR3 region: CATRGLNHQPQHF. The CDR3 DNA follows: TGTGCCACGCGGGGCCTAAACCATCAGCCCCAGCATTTT.

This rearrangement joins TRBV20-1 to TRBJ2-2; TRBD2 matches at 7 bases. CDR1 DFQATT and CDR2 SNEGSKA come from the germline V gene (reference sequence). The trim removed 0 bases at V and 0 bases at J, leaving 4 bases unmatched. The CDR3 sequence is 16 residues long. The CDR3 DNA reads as TGCAGTGCTAGAGATCTGGCGGGAGCGAACACCGGGGAGCTGTTTTTT. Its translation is CSARDLAGANTGELFF.

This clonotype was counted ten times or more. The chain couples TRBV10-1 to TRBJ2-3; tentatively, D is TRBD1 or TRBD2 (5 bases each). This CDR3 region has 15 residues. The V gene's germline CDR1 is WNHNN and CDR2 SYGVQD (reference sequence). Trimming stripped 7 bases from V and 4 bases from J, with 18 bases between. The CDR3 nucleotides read TGCGCCAGCATGCCCTCCGGGGCTGCGGCAGATACGCAGTATTTT. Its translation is CASMPSGAAADTQYF.

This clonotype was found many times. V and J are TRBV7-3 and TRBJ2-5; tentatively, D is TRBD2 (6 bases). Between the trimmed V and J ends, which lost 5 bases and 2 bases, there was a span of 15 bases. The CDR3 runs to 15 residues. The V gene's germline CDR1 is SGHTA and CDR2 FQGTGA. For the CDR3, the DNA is TGTGCCAGCAGCCTATCGGGGACTGGTCAAGAGACCCAGTACTTC. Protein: CASSLSGTGQETQYF.

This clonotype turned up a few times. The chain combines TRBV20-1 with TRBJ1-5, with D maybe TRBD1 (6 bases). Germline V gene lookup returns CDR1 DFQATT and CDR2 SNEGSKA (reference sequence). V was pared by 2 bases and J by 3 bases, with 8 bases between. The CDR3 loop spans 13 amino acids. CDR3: CSARRDINQPQHF. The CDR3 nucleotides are TGCAGTGCTAGACGGGACATCAATCAGCCCCAGCATTTT.

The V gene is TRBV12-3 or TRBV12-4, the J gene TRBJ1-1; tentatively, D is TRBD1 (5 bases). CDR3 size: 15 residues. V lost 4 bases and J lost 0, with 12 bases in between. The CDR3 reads CASSSGLPVNTEAFF. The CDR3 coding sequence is TGTGCCAGCAGTTCGGGACTTCCAGTGAACACTGAAGCTTTCTTT.

In DNA, the CDR3 is TGCGCCAGCAGTCAAGTTAGGAGGGTCCGCGGGGAGCTGTTTTTT. It encodes CASSQVRRVRGELFF. The chain employs TRBV23-1 and TRBJ2-2, with D perhaps matching TRBD2 (6 bases). TRBV23-1 is annotated as an ORF whose role is uncertain. CDR3 length: 15 residues. V lost 2 bases to trimming and J lost 7 bases, with 14 bases between them.

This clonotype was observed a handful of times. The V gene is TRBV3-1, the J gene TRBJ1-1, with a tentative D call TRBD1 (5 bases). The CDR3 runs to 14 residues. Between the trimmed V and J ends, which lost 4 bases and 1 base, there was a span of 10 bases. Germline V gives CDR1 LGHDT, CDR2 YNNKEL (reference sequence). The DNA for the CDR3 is TGTGCCAGCAGCCGATTACAGGAGAACACTGAAGCTTTCTTT. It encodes CASSRLQENTEAFF.

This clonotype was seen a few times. CDR3 sequence (DNA): TGTGCCATCAGAAGCGGGAGCCTCTACGAGCAGTACTTC. This translates into CAIRSGSLYEQYF. This chain links TRBV10-3 with TRBJ2-7; 8 bases fit TRBD2. In germline, CDR1 is ENHRY, CDR2 SYGVKD. After removal of 6 bases from V and 3 bases from J, the junction contained 4 bases not matched to a gene. The CDR3 runs to 13 residues.